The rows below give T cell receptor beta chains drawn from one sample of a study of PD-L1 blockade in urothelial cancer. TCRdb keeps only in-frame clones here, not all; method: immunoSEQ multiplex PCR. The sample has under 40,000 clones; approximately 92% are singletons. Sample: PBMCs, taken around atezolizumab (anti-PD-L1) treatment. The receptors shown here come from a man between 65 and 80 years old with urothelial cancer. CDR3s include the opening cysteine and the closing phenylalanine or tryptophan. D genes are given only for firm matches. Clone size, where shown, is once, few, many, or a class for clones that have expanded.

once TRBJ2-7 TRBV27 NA CASSSPTPAYEQYF TGTGCCAGCAGTTCCCCGACACCCGCCTACGAGCAGTACTTC
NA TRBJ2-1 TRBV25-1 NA CASSESYSNEQFF TGTGCCAGCAGTGAATCTTACAGCAATGAGCAGTTCTTC
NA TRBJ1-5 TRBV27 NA CASGRGGYGQPQHF TGTGCCAGCGGGAGGGGGGGTTATGGTCAGCCCCAGCATTTT
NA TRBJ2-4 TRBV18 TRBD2 CASSPGTSGRDIQYF TGTGCCAGCTCACCTGGGACTAGCGGGAGGGACATTCAGTACTTC
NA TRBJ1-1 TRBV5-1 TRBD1 CASYRDRDTEAFF TGCGCCAGCTACCGGGACAGGGACACTGAAGCTTTCTTT
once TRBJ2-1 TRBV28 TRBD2 CASTEVSLAGTDEQFF TGTGCCAGCACCGAAGTTTCGCTAGCGGGTACGGATGAGCAGTTCTTC
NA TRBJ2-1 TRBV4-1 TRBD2 CASSQTPGGQYNEQFF TGCGCCAGCAGCCAAACTCCGGGGGGGCAGTACAATGAGCAGTTCTTC
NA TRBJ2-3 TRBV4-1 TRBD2 CASSKREDYTDTQYF TGCGCCAGCAGCAAGCGGGAGGATTACACAGATACGCAGTATTTT
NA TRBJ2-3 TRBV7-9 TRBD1 CASSLGQGTSTDTQYF TGTGCCAGCAGCCTAGGACAGGGGACTAGCACAGATACGCAGTATTTT
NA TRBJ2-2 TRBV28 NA CASLFSPPNTGELFF TGTGCCAGCCTTTTTTCCCCCCCGAACACCGGGGAGCTGTTTTTT
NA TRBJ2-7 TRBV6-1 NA CASSDRQWSEYEQYF TGTGCCAGCAGTGACCGACAGTGGTCGGAATACGAGCAGTACTTC
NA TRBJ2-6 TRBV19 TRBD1 CASSMGDRGHSGANVLTF TGTGCCAGTAGTATGGGGGACAGGGGTCACTCTGGGGCCAACGTCCTGACTTTC
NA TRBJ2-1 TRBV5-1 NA CASSLAGGFNEQFF TGCGCCAGCAGCTTGGCCGGGGGTTTCAATGAGCAGTTCTTC
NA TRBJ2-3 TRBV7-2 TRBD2 CASLELAGVDTQYF TGTGCCAGCTTGGAACTAGCGGGAGTAGATACGCAGTATTTT
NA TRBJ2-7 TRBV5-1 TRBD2 CASRLEGLAPGEQYF TGCGCCAGCAGGTTGGAGGGACTAGCTCCGGGCGAGCAGTACTTC
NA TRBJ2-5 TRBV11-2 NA CASSFPSSSETQYF TGTGCCAGCAGCTTCCCCTCGTCGAGCGAGACCCAGTACTTC
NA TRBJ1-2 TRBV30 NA CAWREGYTF TGTGCCTGGAGAGAGGGCTACACCTTC
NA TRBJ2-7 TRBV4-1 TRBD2 CASSQDGLAGEVGYEQYF TGCGCCAGCAGCCAAGATGGACTAGCGGGAGAAGTTGGATACGAGCAGTACTTC
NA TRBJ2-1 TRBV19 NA CASSPSEIVGKVYNEQFF TGTGCCAGTAGTCCTTCGGAGATTGTTGGCAAGGTTTACAATGAGCAGTTCTTC
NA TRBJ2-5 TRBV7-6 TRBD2 CASSGSGAAWGTQYF TGTGCCAGCAGCGGAAGCGGGGCGGCTTGGGGGACCCAGTACTTC
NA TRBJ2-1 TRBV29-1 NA CSVDGGLSSYNEQFF TGCAGCGTTGATGGGGGCTTGAGCTCCTACAATGAGCAGTTCTTC
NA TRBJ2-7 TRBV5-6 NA CASSFQGRPYEQYF TGTGCCAGCAGCTTCCAGGGAAGACCCTACGAGCAGTACTTC
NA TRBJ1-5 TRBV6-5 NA CASRGGAGQPQHF TGTGCCAGCCGAGGAGGGGCGGGTCAGCCCCAGCATTTT
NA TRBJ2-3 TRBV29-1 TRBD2 CSVGGGLAGGKTDTQYF TGCAGCGTGGGGGGGGGACTAGCGGGAGGGAAGACAGATACGCAGTATTTT
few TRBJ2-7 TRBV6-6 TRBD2 CASTLGGSGAHEQYF TGTGCCAGCACTCTAGGCGGTAGCGGGGCCCACGAGCAGTACTTC
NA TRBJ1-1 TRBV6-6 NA CASSYIGAMNTEAFF TGTGCCAGCAGTTACATTGGAGCAATGAACACTGAAGCTTTCTTT
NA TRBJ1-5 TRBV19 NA CASRSGWDQPQHF TGTGCCAGTAGAAGCGGCTGGGATCAGCCCCAGCATTTT
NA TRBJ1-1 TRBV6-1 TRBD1 CASRGQENTEAFF TGTGCCAGCAGGGGACAGGAGAACACTGAAGCTTTCTTT